A selection of T cell receptor beta chains follows, all from one sample in a study of cytomegalovirus exposure and HLA in healthy donors. The repertoire was sequenced with immunoSEQ multiplex PCR; TCRdb's copy has only in-frame clones and lacks some. The sample records under 150,000 clones, 73% being singletons. Sample: PBMCs. Receptors originate from a human donor in good health. Both conserved end residues are part of each CDR3. The D gene is left open where the match is weak. The size of a clone is reported for some rows only, either as once, few or many, or as a class for expanded clones.

j_call d_call v_call clone_size cdr3_aa cdr3_nt
TRBJ2-1 TRBD1 TRBV9 few CASSPQDRVNEQFF TGTGCCAGCAGCCCCCAGGACAGGGTCAATGAGCAGTTCTTC
TRBJ2-5 TRBD1 TRBV6-6 - CAISGQQETQYF TGTGCTATATCGGGACAGCAAGAGACCCAGTACTTC
TRBJ2-7 TRBD2 TRBV11-2 - CASSLGGTSREQYF TGTGCCAGCAGCTTAGGAGGGACTAGCCGCGAGCAGTACTTC
TRBJ1-2 - TRBV15 - CATSRDRTGSGYTF TGTGCCACCAGCAGAGATCGAACAGGGTCAGGCTACACCTTC
TRBJ1-1 - TRBV28 - CASSLSGRARTEAFF TGTGCCAGCAGTTTATCCGGGCGGGCGAGGACTGAAGCTTTCTTT
TRBJ2-1 TRBD2 TRBV7-2 - CASSLRRGAETNEQFF TGTGCCAGCAGCTTAAGGCGGGGGGCGGAGACCAATGAGCAGTTCTTC
TRBJ2-2 TRBD1 TRBV5-4 - CASSRLGTGETGELFF TGTGCCAGCAGCCGACTTGGAACAGGGGAAACCGGGGAGCTGTTTTTT
TRBJ2-2 TRBD1 TRBV6-1 - CATHRGMNTGELFF TGTGCCACCCACAGGGGAATGAACACCGGGGAGCTGTTTTTT
TRBJ2-2 - TRBV7-8 - CASSLLGQGELFF TGTGCCAGCAGCTTATTGGGCCAGGGGGAGCTGTTTTTT
TRBJ1-1 - TRBV4-1 once CASSPIGGSAFF TGCGCCAGCAGCCCCATAGGAGGGTCGGCTTTCTTT
TRBJ1-6 TRBD1 TRBV5-6 - CASSSNPDRGDYNSPLHF TGTGCCAGCAGCTCCAACCCGGACAGGGGCGATTATAATTCACCCCTCCACTTT
TRBJ1-1 - TRBV19 once CASRLGRLYTEAFF TGTGCCAGTAGGTTAGGAAGACTCTACACTGAAGCTTTCTTT
TRBJ2-7 TRBD2 TRBV13 - CASSSSGGQSSYEQYF TGTGCCAGCAGTAGTAGCGGGGGCCAGAGCTCCTACGAGCAGTACTTC
TRBJ2-7 TRBD2 TRBV5-4 - CASRRTSGTSYEQYF TGTGCCAGCAGACGAACTAGCGGGACTTCCTACGAGCAGTACTTC
TRBJ2-2 - TRBV12-5 - CASGGVGDLNTGELFF TGTGCTAGTGGTGGGGTCGGGGATTTAAACACCGGGGAGCTGTTTTTT
TRBJ2-3 TRBD2 TRBV9 - CASSVFSGSSDTQYF TGTGCCAGCAGCGTTTTTAGCGGGAGTTCAGATACGCAGTATTTT
TRBJ2-3 TRBD2 TRBV6-4 few CASSDGTSGTDTQYF TGTGCCAGCAGTGACGGGACTAGCGGCACAGATACGCAGTATTTT
TRBJ2-3 - TRBV11-3 - CASSLAGQSTDTQYF TGTGCCAGCAGCCTCGCTGGGCAAAGCACAGATACGCAGTATTTT
TRBJ2-3 TRBD2 TRBV7-9 - CASGLAGTRSDTQYF TGTGCCAGCGGACTCGCCGGGACTAGATCAGATACGCAGTATTTT
TRBJ2-5 - TRBV7-9 - CASRRREPQYF TGTGCCAGCCGAAGGAGAGAGCCCCAGTACTTC
TRBJ1-4 - TRBV2 - CASSETPIEKLFF TGTGCCAGCAGTGAAACCCCTATTGAAAAACTGTTTTTT
TRBJ2-6 - TRBV28 - CASSPTGANVLTF TGTGCCAGCAGTCCAACTGGGGCCAACGTCCTGACTTTC
TRBJ2-7 TRBD1 TRBV29-1 - CSVELIGQGSYEQYF TGCAGCGTTGAACTCATTGGACAGGGAAGCTACGAGCAGTACTTC
TRBJ2-5 TRBD2 TRBV4-1 - CASSQLAGDRETQYF TGCGCCAGCAGCCAGTTAGCGGGGGATCGGGAGACCCAGTACTTC
TRBJ1-1 - TRBV11-2 - CASSLDRGTEAFF TGTGCCAGCAGCTTAGACAGGGGCACTGAAGCTTTCTTT
TRBJ2-3 - TRBV5-6 - CASSLPGSTDTQYF TGTGCCAGCAGCTTGCCAGGTAGCACAGATACGCAGTATTTT
TRBJ2-1 TRBD1 TRBV10-3 few CATDNTGGEQFF TGTGCCACCGACAATACAGGGGGCGAGCAGTTCTTC
TRBJ2-7 TRBD2 TRBV7-9 - CASSSSAGGLDEQYF TGTGCCAGCAGCTCCTCAGCGGGAGGTTTGGACGAGCAGTACTTC
TRBJ1-3 - TRBV19 - CASSLQGSGNTIYF TGTGCCAGTAGCCTACAGGGATCTGGAAACACCATATATTTT
TRBJ2-3 - TRBV9 - CASSVDPSGGGGGTQYF TGTGCCAGCAGCGTAGATCCTTCCGGGGGAGGTGGGGGTACGCAGTATTTT
TRBJ2-2 TRBD1 TRBV9 - CASSVHPGQGITGELFF TGTGCCAGCAGCGTACACCCGGGACAGGGTATCACCGGGGAGCTGTTTTTT
TRBJ2-2 - TRBV4-1 - CASSRQSANTGELFF TGCGCCAGCAGCCGACAGAGCGCGAACACCGGGGAGCTGTTTTTT
TRBJ1-2 TRBD1 TRBV28 - CASRSDREGMTNYGYTF TGTGCCAGCAGATCCGACAGGGAAGGGATGACTAACTATGGCTACACCTTC
TRBJ2-1 TRBD2 TRBV13 once CASSPTSGDNEQFF TGTGCCAGCAGCCCGACTAGCGGAGACAATGAGCAGTTCTTC
TRBJ1-2 - TRBV7-9 - CASSAPGRGGYGYTF TGTGCCAGCAGCGCACCCGGACGGGGGGGGTATGGCTACACCTTC
TRBJ1-5 - TRBV28 - CASSFSGENQPQHF TGTGCCAGCAGTTTTAGCGGGGAGAATCAGCCCCAGCATTTT
TRBJ2-7 TRBD1 TRBV5-4 - CASSTRTGGNEQYF TGTGCCAGCAGCACCCGGACAGGGGGGAACGAGCAGTACTTC
TRBJ2-1 TRBD1 TRBV7-9 - CASSLERTGWNEQFF TGTGCCAGCAGCTTAGAACGGACAGGGTGGAATGAGCAGTTCTTC
TRBJ1-2 - TRBV6-6 - CASSYSRGNYGYTF TGTGCCAGCAGTTACTCGAGAGGAAACTATGGCTACACCTTC
TRBJ2-5 TRBD1 TRBV2 once CASSDSGTDQETQYF TGTGCCAGCAGTGATTCCGGGACAGACCAAGAGACCCAGTACTTC
TRBJ2-5 TRBD2 TRBV7-3 few CASSAPSGGAQETQYF TGTGCCAGCAGCGCGCCTAGCGGGGGGGCCCAAGAGACCCAGTACTTC
TRBJ1-1 - TRBV9 - CASSARGGPNTEAFF TGTGCCAGCAGCGCCCGGGGGGGCCCGAACACTGAAGCTTTCTTT
TRBJ2-7 TRBD1 TRBV11-3 - CASSPRDSPYEQYF TGTGCCAGCAGCCCCCGGGACAGCCCCTACGAGCAGTACTTC
TRBJ1-2 - TRBV20-1 few CSARDPEGYTF TGCAGTGCTAGAGATCCAGAAGGCTACACCTTC
TRBJ2-1 - TRBV1 - CTSSPRTSGGGNEQFF TGCACCAGCAGCCCCCGGACTAGCGGGGGGGGCAATGAGCAGTTCTTC
TRBJ1-2 - TRBV6-1 - CASTQWGSTGSGYTF TGTGCCAGCACTCAATGGGGATCGACGGGGTCTGGCTACACCTTC